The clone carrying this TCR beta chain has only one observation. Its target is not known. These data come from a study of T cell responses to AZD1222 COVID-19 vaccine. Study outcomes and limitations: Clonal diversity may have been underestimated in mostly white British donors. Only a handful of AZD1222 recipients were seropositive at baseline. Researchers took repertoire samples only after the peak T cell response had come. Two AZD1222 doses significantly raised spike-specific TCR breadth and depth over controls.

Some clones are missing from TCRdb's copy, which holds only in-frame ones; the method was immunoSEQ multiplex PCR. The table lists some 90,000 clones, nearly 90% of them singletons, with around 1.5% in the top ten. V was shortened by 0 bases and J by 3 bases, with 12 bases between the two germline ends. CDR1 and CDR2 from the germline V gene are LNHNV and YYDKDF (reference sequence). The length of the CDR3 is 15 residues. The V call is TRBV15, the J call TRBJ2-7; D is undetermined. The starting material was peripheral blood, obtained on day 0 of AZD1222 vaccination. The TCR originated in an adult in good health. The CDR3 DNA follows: TGTGCCACCAGCAGAGATACCCTGCTGGACTACGAGCAGTACTTC. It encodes CATSRDTLLDYEQYF.